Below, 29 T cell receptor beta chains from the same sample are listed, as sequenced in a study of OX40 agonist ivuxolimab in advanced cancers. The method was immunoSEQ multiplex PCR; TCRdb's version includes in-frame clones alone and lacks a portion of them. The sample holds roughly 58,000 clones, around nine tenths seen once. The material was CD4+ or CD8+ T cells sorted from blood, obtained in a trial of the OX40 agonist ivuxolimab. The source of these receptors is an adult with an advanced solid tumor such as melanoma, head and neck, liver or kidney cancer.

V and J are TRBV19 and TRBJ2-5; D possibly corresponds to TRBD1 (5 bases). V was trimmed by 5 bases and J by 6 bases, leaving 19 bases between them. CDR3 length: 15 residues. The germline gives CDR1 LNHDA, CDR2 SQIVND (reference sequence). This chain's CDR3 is CASSGSGPRGQTQYF. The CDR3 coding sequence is TGTGCCAGTAGTGGATCGGGCCCTAGGGGCCAGACCCAGTACTTC.

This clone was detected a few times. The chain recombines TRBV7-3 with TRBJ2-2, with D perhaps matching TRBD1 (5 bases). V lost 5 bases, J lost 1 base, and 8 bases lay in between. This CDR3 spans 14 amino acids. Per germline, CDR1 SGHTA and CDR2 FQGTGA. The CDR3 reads CASSPQGNTGELFF. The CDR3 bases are TGTGCCAGCAGCCCCCAGGGGAACACCGGGGAGCTGTTTTTT.

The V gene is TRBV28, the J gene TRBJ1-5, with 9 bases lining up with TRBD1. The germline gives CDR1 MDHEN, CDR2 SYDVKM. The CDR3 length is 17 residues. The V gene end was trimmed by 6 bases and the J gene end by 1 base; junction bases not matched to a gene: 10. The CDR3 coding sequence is TGTGCCAGCAGCCGGGACAGGGCCCGGTTAAGCAATCAGCCCCAGCATTTT. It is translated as CASSRDRARLSNQPQHF.

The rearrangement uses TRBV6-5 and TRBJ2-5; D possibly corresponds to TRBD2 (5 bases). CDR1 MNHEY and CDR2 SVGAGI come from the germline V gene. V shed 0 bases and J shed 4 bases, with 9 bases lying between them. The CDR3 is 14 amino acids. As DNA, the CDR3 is TGTGCCAGCAGTTACTCAGGGAGCCGAGAGACCCAGTACTTC. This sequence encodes CASSYSGSRETQYF.

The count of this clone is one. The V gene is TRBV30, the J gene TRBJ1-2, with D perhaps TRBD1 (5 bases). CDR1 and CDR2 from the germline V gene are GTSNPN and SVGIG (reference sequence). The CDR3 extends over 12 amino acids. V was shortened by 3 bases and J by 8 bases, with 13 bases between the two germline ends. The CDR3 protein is CAWSHAGGGYTF. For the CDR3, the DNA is TGTGCCTGGAGCCACGCCGGGGGGGGCTACACCTTC.

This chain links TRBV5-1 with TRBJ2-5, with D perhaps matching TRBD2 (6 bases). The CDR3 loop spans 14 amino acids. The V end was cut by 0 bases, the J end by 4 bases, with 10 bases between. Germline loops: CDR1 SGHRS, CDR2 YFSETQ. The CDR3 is CASSLAGVPETQYF. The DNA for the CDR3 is TGCGCCAGCAGCTTGGCGGGGGTCCCAGAGACCCAGTACTTC.

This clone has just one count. The CDR3 spells CASRTGTGTAGELFF. The CDR3 DNA reads TGTGCCAGCAGGACCGGGACAGGGACCGCCGGGGAGCTGTTTTTT. The chain joins TRBV11-2 to TRBJ2-2, with 9 bases that match TRBD1. This CDR3 has 15 amino acids. V shed 6 bases, J shed 6 bases, and the junction held 8 bases outside the gene matches. Germline CDR1 reads SGHAT; CDR2 reads FQNNGV.

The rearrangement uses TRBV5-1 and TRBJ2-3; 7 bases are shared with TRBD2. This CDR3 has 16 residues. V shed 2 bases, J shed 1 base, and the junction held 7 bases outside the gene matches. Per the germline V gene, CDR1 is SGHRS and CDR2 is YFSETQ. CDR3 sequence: CASSFGGGVGTDTQYF. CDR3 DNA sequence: TGCGCCAGCAGCTTCGGCGGGGGAGTCGGCACAGATACGCAGTATTTT.

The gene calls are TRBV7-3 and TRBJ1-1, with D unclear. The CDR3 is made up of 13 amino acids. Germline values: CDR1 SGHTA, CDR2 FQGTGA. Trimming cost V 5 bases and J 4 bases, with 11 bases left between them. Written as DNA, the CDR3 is TGTGCCAGCAGCCGGATGGAGGCCACTGAAGCTTTCTTT. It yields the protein CASSRMEATEAFF. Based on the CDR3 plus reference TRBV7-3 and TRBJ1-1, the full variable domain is GAGVSQTPSNKVTEKGKYVELRCDPISGHTALYWYRQSLGQGPEFLIYFQGTGAADDSGLPNDRFFAVRPEGSVSTLKIQRTERGDSAVYLCASSRMEATEAFFGQGTRLTVV.

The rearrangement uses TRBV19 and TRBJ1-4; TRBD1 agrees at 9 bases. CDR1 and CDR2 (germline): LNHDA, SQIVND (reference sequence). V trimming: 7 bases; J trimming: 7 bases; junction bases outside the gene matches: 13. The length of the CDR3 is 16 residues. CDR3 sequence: CASKPSGTGRFEKLFF. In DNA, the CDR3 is TGTGCCAGTAAGCCCTCCGGGACAGGGAGGTTTGAAAAACTGTTTTTT. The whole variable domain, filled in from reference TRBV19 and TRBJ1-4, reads DGGITQSPKYLFRKEGQNVTLSCEQNLNHDAMYWYRQDPGQGLRLIYYSQIVNDFQKGDIAEGYSVSREKKESFPLTVTSAQKNPTAFYLCASKPSGTGRFEKLFFGSGTQLSVL.

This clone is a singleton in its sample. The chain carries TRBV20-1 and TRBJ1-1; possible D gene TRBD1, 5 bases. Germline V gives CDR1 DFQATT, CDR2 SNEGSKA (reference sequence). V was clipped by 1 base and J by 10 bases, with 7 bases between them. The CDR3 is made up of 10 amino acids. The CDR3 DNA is TGCAGTGCTAGAGCGGGGCCAGCTTTCTTT. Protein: CSARAGPAFF.

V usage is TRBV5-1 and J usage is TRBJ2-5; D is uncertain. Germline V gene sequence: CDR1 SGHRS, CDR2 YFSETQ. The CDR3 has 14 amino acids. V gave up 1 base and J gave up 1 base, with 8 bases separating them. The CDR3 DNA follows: TGCGCCAGCAGCTTGAACTACATCCAAGAGACCCAGTACTTC. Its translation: CASSLNYIQETQYF. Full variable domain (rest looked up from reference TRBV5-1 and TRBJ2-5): KAGVTQTPRYLIKTRGQQVTLSCSPISGHRSVSWYQQTPGQGLQFLFEYFSETQRNKGNFPGRFSGRQFSNSRSEMNVSTLELGDSALYLCASSLNYIQETQYFGPGTRLLVL.

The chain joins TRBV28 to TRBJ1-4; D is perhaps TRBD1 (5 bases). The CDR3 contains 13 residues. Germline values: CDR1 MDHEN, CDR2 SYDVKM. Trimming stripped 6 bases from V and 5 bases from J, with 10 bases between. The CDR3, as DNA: TGTGCCAGCAGGGACACCGGGAATGAAAAACTGTTTTTT. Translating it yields CASRDTGNEKLFF. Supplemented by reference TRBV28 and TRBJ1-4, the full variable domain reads DVKVTQSSRYLVKRTGEKVFLECVQDMDHENMFWYRQDPGLGLRLIYFSYDVKMKEKGDIPEGYSVSREKKERFSLILESASTNQTSMYLCASRDTGNEKLFFGSGTQLSVL.

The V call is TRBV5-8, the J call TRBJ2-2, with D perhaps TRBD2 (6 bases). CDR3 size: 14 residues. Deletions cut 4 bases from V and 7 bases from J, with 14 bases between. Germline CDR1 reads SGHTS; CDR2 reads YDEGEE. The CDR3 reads CASSRGLTYGELFF. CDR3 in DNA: TGTGCCAGCAGCCGGGGACTCACCTACGGGGAGCTGTTTTTT.

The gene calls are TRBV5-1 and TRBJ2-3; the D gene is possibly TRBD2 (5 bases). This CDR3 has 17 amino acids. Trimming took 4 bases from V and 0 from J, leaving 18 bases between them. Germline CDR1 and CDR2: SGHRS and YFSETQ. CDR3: CASSLLPPSLSTDTQYF. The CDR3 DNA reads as TGCGCCAGCAGCCTTCTACCCCCTAGCCTTAGCACAGATACGCAGTATTTT.

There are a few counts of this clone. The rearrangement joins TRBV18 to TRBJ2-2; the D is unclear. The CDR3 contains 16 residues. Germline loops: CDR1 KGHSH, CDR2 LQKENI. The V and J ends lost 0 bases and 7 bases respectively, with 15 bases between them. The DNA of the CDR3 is TGTGCCAGCTCACCACCGTACATACCGGGTGGCGGGGAGCTGTTTTTT. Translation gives CASSPPYIPGGGELFF. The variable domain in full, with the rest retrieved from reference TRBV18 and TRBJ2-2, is NAGVMQNPRHLVRRRGQEARLRCSPMKGHSHVYWYRQLPEEGLKFMVYLQKENIIDESGMPKERFSAEFPKEGPSILRIQQVVRGDSAAYFCASSPPYIPGGGELFFGEGSRLTVL.

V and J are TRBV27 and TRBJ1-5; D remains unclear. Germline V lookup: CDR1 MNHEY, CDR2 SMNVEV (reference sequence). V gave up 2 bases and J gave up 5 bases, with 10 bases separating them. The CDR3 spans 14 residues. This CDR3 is CASSLRRVDQPQHF. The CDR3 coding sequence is TGTGCCAGCAGTTTACGGAGGGTAGATCAGCCCCAGCATTTT.

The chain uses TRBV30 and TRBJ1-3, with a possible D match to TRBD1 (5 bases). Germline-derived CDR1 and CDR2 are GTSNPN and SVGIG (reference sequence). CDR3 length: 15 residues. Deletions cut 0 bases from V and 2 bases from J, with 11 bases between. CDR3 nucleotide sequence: TGTGCCTGGAGTGTACTGGGGGGAACTGGAAACACCATATATTTT. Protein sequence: CAWSVLGGTGNTIYF. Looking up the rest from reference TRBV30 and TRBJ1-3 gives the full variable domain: SQTIHQWPATLVQPVGSPLSLECTVEGTSNPNLYWYRQAAGRGLQLLFYSVGIGQISSEVPQNLSASRPQDRQFILSSKKLLLSDSGFYLCAWSVLGGTGNTIYFGEGSWLTVV.

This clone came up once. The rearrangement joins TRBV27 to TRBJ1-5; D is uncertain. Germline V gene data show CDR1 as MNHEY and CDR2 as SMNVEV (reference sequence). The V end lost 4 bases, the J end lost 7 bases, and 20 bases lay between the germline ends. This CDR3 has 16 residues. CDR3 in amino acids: CASSSPGSWWRQPQHF. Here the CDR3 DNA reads TGTGCCAGCAGTTCCCCGGGATCCTGGTGGCGGCAGCCCCAGCATTTT.

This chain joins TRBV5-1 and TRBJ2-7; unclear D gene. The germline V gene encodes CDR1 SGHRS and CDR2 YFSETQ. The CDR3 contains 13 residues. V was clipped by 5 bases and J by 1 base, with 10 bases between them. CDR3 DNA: TGCGCCAGCAGTCAAGCGCCGTCCTACGAGCAGTACTTC. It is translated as CASSQAPSYEQYF. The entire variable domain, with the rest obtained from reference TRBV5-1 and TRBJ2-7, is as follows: KAGVTQTPRYLIKTRGQQVTLSCSPISGHRSVSWYQQTPGQGLQFLFEYFSETQRNKGNFPGRFSGRQFSNSRSEMNVSTLELGDSALYLCASSQAPSYEQYFGPGTRLTVT.

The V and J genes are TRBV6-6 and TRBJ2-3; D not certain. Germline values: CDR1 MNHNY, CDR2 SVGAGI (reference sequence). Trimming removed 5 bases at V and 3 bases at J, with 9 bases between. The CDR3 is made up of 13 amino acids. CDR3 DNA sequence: TGTGCCAGCAGTCACACAGATACAGATACGCAGTATTTT. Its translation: CASSHTDTDTQYF.

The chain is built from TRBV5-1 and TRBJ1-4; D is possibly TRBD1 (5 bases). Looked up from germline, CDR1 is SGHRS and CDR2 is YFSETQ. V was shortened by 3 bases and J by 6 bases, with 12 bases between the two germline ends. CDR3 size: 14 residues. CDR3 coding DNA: TGCGCCAGCAGCTCAGGGCGGGGGGATGAAAAACTGTTTTTT. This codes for CASSSGRGDEKLFF.

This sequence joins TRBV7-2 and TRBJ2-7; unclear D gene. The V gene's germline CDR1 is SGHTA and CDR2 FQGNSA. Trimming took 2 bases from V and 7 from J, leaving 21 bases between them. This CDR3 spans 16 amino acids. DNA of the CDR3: TGTGCCAGCAGCTTACGAGTAGCCCAGTCAGGTCGGGAGCAGTACTTC. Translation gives CASSLRVAQSGREQYF.

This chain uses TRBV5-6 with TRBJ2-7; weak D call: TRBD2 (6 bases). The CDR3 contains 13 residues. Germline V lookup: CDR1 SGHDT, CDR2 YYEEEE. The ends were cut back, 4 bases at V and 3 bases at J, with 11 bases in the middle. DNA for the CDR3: TGTGCCAGCAGCCCTGCCGGGGGCTACGAGCAGTACTTC. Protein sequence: CASSPAGGYEQYF.

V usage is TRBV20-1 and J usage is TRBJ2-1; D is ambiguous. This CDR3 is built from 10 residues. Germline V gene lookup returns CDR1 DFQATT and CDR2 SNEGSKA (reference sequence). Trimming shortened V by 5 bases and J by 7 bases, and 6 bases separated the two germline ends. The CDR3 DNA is TGCAGTGCTGACGGGAATGAGCAGTTCTTC. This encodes CSADGNEQFF.

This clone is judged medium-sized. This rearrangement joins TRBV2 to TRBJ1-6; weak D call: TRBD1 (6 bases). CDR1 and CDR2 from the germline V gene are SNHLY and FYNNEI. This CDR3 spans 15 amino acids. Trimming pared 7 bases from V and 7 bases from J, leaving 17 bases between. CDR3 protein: CASKEGGSGNSPLHF. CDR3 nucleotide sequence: TGTGCCAGCAAGGAGGGGGGATCGGGCAATTCACCCCTCCACTTT.

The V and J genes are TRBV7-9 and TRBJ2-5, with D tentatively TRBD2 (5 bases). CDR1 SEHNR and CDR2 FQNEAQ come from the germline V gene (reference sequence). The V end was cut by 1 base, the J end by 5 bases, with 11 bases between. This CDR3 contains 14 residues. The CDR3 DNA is TGTGCCAGCAGCTTAGATAACCGAGGGGAGACCCAGTACTTC. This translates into CASSLDNRGETQYF.

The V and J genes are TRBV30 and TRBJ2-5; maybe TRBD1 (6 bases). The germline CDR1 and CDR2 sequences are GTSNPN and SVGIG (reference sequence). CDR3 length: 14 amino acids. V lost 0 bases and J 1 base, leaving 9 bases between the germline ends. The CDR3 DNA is TGTGCCTGGAGTGTACGACAGGCCCAAGAGACCCAGTACTTC. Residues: CAWSVRQAQETQYF.

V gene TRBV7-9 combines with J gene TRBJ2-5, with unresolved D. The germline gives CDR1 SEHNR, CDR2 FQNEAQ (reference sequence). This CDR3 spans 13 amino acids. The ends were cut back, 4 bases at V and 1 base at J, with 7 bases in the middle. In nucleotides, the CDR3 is TGTGCCAGCAGCTGGAGCAGCCAAGAGACCCAGTACTTC. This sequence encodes CASSWSSQETQYF.